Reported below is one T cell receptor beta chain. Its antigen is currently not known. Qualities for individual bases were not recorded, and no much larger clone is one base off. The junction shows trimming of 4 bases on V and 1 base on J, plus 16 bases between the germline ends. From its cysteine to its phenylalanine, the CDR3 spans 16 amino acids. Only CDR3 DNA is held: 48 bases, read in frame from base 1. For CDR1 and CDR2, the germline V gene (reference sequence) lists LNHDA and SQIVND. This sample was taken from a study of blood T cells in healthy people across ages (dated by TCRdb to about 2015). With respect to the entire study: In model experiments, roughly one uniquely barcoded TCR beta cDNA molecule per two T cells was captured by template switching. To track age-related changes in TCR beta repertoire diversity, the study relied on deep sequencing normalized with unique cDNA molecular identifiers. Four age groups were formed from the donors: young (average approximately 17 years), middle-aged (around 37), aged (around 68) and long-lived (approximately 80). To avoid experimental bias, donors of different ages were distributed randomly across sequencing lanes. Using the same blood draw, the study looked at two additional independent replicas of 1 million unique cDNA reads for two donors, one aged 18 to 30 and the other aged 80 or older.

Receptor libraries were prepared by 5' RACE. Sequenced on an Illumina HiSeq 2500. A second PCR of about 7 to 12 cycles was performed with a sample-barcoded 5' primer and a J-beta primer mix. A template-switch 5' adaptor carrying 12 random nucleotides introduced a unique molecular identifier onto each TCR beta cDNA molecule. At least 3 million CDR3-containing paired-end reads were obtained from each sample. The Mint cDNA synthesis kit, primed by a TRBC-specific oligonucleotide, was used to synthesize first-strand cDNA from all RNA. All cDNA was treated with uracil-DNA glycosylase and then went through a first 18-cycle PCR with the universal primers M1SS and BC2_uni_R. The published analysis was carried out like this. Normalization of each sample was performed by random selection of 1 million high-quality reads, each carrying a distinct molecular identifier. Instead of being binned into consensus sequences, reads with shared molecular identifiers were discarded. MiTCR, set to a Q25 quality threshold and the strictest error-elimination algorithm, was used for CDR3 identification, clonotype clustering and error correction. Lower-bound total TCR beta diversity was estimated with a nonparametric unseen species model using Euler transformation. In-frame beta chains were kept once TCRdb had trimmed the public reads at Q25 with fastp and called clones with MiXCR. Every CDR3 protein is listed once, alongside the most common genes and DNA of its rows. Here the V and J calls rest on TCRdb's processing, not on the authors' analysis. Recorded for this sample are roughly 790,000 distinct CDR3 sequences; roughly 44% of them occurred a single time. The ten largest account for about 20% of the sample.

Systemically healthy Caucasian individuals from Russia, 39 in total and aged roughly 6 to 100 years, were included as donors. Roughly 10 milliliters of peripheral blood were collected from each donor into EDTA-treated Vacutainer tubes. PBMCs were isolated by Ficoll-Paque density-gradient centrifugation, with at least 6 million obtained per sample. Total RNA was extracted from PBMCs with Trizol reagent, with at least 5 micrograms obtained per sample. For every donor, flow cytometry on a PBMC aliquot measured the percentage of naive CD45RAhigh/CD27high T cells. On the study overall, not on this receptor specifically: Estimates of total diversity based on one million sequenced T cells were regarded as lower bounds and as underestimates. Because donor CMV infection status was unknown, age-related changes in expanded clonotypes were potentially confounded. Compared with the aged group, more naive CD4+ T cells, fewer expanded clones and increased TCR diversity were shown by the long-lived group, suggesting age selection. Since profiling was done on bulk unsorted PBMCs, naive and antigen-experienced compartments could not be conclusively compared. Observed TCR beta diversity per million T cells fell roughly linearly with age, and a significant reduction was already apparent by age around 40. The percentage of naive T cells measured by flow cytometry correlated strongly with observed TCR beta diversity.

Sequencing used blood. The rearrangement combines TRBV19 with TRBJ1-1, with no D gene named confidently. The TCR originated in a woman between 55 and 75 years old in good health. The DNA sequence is TGTGCCAGTAGTACTGACTGGGAAGCTCGGAACACTGAAGCTTTCTTT. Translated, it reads CASSTDWEARNTEAFF.